One sample yielded the 20 T cell receptor beta chains listed below, sequenced in a study of T cells in Graves' hyperthyroidism and ophthalmopathy. RNA transcripts provided the source from which TCR beta CDR3 regions were amplified. The TCR CDR3 first-round RT-PCR relied on the HTBI primer set. TCRdb re-called the multiplex PCR reads through MiXCR, storing one row per CDR3 protein. The sample includes 600,000 or so distinct CDR3 sequences, about 16% of them seen just once. The sequenced sample consisted of blood. The source of these receptors is a woman in her thirties with Graves' hyperthyroidism.

This clonotype has only a few counts. The chain recombines TRBV12-3 or TRBV12-4 with TRBJ1-3, with D unclear. CDR3 size: 15 residues. Trimming cost V 8 bases and J 0 bases, with 14 bases left between them. CDR3 DNA: TGTGCCAGCGGAGCGACTGCTAACTCTGGAAACACCATATATTTT. Translation: CASGATANSGNTIYF.

V is TRBV20-1 and J is TRBJ2-7; the D is unclear. Germline loops: CDR1 DFQATT, CDR2 SNEGSKA (reference sequence). Between the trimmed V and J ends, which lost 2 bases and 2 bases, there was a span of 16 bases. The CDR3 covers 15 residues. The CDR3 region is CSARSPTANPYEQYF. The CDR3 DNA is TGCAGTGCTAGATCCCCCACAGCTAACCCCTACGAGCAGTACTTC.

The genes are TRBV2 and TRBJ1-1; 7 bases agree with TRBD1. CDR3 length: 11 residues. Unmatched junction bases numbered 7, after V lost 10 bases and J lost 8 bases. CDR1 is SNHLY and CDR2 is FYNNEI in the germline V gene. The CDR3: CANDRDLEAFF. CDR3 DNA: TGTGCCAATGACAGGGACCTCGAAGCTTTCTTT. Full variable domain (remainder filled in from reference TRBV2 and TRBJ1-1): EPEVTQTPSHQVTQMGQEVILRCVPISNHLYFYWYRQILGQKVEFLVSFYNNEISEKSEIFDDQFSVERPDGSNFTLKIRSTKLEDSAMYFCANDRDLEAFFGQGTRLTVV.

The chain combines TRBV28 with TRBJ1-5; weak D call: TRBD1 (6 bases). Trimming pared 6 bases from V and 0 bases from J, leaving 15 bases between. Germline V gene lookup returns CDR1 MDHEN and CDR2 SYDVKM. The CDR3 sequence is 16 residues long. The CDR3 spells CASRTTLRGSNQPQHF. In nucleotides, the CDR3 is TGTGCCAGCAGAACCACCCTCAGGGGTAGCAATCAGCCCCAGCATTTT.

Many counts were recorded for this clonotype. J is TRBJ2-5 and V is TRBV6-2 or TRBV6-3; TRBD1 aligns across 7 bases. Germline CDR1 MNHEY, CDR2 SVGEGT. The CDR3 has 15 residues. V trimming: 8 bases; J trimming: 0 bases; junction bases outside the gene matches: 9. The CDR3 sequence is CASLPGGKYQETQYF. For the CDR3, the DNA is TGTGCCAGCCTCCCAGGGGGAAAGTACCAAGAGACCCAGTACTTC.

The chain links TRBV2 to TRBJ2-5, with D possibly being TRBD1 or TRBD2 (5 bases each). The CDR3 sequence is 14 residues long. Germline loops: CDR1 SNHLY, CDR2 FYNNEI. Trimming cost V 6 bases and J 3 bases, with 14 bases left between them. The CDR3 coding sequence is TGTGCCAGCAGCCCGGGACCGAGAGAAGAGACCCAGTACTTC. Its protein product is CASSPGPREETQYF.

This clonotype was picked up a small number of times. The rearrangement uses TRBV9 and TRBJ2-2; D not resolved. V lost 2 bases to trimming and J lost 5 bases, with 7 bases between them. This CDR3 comprises 13 residues. Germline V CDR1 and CDR2: SGDLS, YYNGEE. The DNA for the CDR3 is TGTGCCAGCAGCGTGACGGTTACCGGGGAGCTGTTTTTT. It translates to CASSVTVTGELFF.

Ten or more counts support this clonotype. The chain employs TRBV28 and TRBJ1-1; D not resolved. Germline V lookup: CDR1 MDHEN, CDR2 SYDVKM. The CDR3 is 14 residues long. The V end lost 4 bases, the J end lost 0 bases, and 9 bases lay between the germline ends. The CDR3 here is CASSWGEVNTEAFF. The CDR3 coding sequence is TGTGCCAGCAGTTGGGGAGAGGTGAACACTGAAGCTTTCTTT.

The rearrangement links TRBV19 to TRBJ2-2; D is unresolved. CDR3 length: 13 amino acids. Trimming pared 3 bases from V and 6 bases from J, leaving 8 bases between. Germline V lookup: CDR1 LNHDA, CDR2 SQIVND (reference sequence). CDR3 sequence: CASSISGAGELFF. The CDR3 DNA follows: TGTGCCAGTAGTATCAGTGGGGCCGGGGAGCTGTTTTTT.

The V call is TRBV19, the J call TRBJ2-5, with 8 bases identical to TRBD2. CDR3 length: 14 residues. Germline V gene data show CDR1 as LNHDA and CDR2 as SQIVND (reference sequence). V dropped 1 base and J dropped 3; count of bases not matched to a gene: 1. CDR3 DNA sequence: TGTGCCAGTAGTATAGCGGGACTAGAAGAGACCCAGTACTTC. Protein sequence: CASSIAGLEETQYF.

Ten or more counts support this clonotype. V gene TRBV18 combines with J gene TRBJ1-1; D is possibly TRBD1 (5 bases). There are 14 residues in the CDR3. Trimming took off 5 bases at V and 1 base at J, with 11 bases between the two ends. The germline CDR1 and CDR2 sequences are KGHSH and LQKENI. This chain's CDR3 is CASSSETGNTEAFF. CDR3 DNA: TGTGCCAGCTCATCTGAAACAGGGAACACTGAAGCTTTCTTT.

At least ten counts were recorded for this clonotype. The chain joins TRBV20-1 to TRBJ2-2; perhaps D is TRBD1 or TRBD2 (6 bases each). Germline V CDR1 and CDR2: DFQATT, SNEGSKA (reference sequence). The V gene lost 5 bases and the J gene lost 1 base, with 11 bases spanning the gap. The CDR3 sequence is 14 residues long. CDR3 sequence reads: CSAAAGQNTGELFF. The CDR3 bases are TGCAGTGCTGCCGCGGGACAGAACACCGGGGAGCTGTTTTTT.

The V call is TRBV29-1, the J call TRBJ2-7; the match to TRBD2 covers 15 bases. This CDR3 has 16 amino acids. Germline V CDR1 and CDR2: SQVTM, ANQGSEA. V was clipped by 7 bases and J by 1 base; unmatched bases: 8. CDR3 DNA: TGCAGCGCTAGGGGACTAGCGGGAGGACCTTCCTACGAGCAGTACTTC. Protein: CSARGLAGGPSYEQYF.

This clonotype appeared a few times. The chain employs TRBV27 and TRBJ2-1; no clear D gene. Germline values: CDR1 MNHEY, CDR2 SMNVEV (reference sequence). The CDR3 totals 16 residues. V was trimmed by 5 bases and J by 2 bases, leaving 16 bases between them. In DNA, the CDR3 is TGTGCCAGCAGTGATAAGGTGATTCAACCCTACAATGAGCAGTTCTTC. Residues: CASSDKVIQPYNEQFF.

With regard to this clonotype: The CDR3 end shows no conserved phenylalanine or tryptophan, and so a read error is likely. The V gene is TRBV15, the J gene TRBJ2-2, with a weak D call TRBD1 (6 bases). The V gene's germline CDR1 is LNHNV and CDR2 YYDKDF (reference sequence). There are 16 residues in the CDR3. Trimming shortened V by 1 base and J by 1 base, and 10 bases separated the two germline ends. CDR3 amino acids: CATSRVTTGNTGELFY. DNA of the CDR3: TGTGCCACCAGCAGAGTAACGACAGGGAACACCGGGGAGCTGTTTTAT.

Only a few counts were recorded for this clonotype. The J gene is TRBJ1-2, the V gene TRBV27; D gene uncertain. The germline CDR1 and CDR2 sequences are MNHEY and SMNVEV (reference sequence). V lost 5 bases, J lost 6 bases, and 19 bases lay in between. The CDR3 length is 15 residues. For the CDR3, the DNA is TGTGCCAGCAGTCATTCCCCGGGCAGGATCGATGGCTACACCTTC. It yields the protein CASSHSPGRIDGYTF.

This clonotype has more than one count but fewer than ten. V usage is TRBV20-1 and J usage is TRBJ2-7, with D maybe TRBD1 (6 bases). CDR3 length equals 14 residues. Germline CDR1 and CDR2: DFQATT and SNEGSKA (reference sequence). V was trimmed by 4 bases and J by 4 bases, leaving 17 bases between them. The CDR3 DNA follows: TGCAGTGCTATCGGACAGTCTGGTTTGTACGAGCAGTACTTC. Protein sequence: CSAIGQSGLYEQYF.

This clonotype was counted ten times or more. The genes are TRBV28 and TRBJ2-7; D is perhaps TRBD2 (5 bases). V was cut by 7 bases and J by 7 bases, with 14 bases left in between. This CDR3 contains 12 residues. Germline values: CDR1 MDHEN, CDR2 SYDVKM. The CDR3 bases are TGTGCCAGCAACCGAGTTACGGGGGAGCAGTACTTC. Its translation: CASNRVTGEQYF.

This clonotype was seen a few times. V and J are TRBV19 and TRBJ1-2, with D maybe TRBD1 (6 bases). Trimming took off 6 bases at V and 1 base at J, with 21 bases between the two ends. The CDR3 loop spans 17 amino acids. From germline, CDR1 is LNHDA and CDR2 SQIVND (reference sequence). The chain's CDR3 is CASSSLSTGGGNYGYTF. The CDR3 region has the DNA TGTGCCAGTAGCTCTCTATCGACGGGAGGGGGTAACTATGGCTACACCTTC. The whole variable domain, filled in from reference TRBV19 and TRBJ1-2, reads DGGITQSPKYLFRKEGQNVTLSCEQNLNHDAMYWYRQDPGQGLRLIYYSQIVNDFQKGDIAEGYSVSREKKESFPLTVTSAQKNPTAFYLCASSSLSTGGGNYGYTFGSGTRLTVV.

Notes on this clonotype: It may be a read error: a sequence one base away is much more abundant. The chain links TRBV5-1 to TRBJ2-1; no clear D gene. The J call may be faulty, since TRBJ2-7 better matches the DNA end. Germline CDR1 and CDR2: SGHRS and YFSETQ. The CDR3 has 13 amino acids. In nucleotides, the CDR3 is TGCGCCAGCCGCCCCACGTCCTACAATGAGCAGTACTTC. Encoded protein: CASRPTSYNEQYF.